This record concerns one T cell receptor beta chain sequence. CDR1 is SEHNR, CDR2 FQNEAQ, per germline (reference sequence). Trimming removed 3 bases from V and 3 bases from J, with 6 bases in between. CDR3 size: 12 residues. This entry is derived from a study of blood T cell repertoires in COVID-19. Across the study: The United States, Italy and Spain supplied acute and convalescent COVID-19 samples.

Original methodology: Quantification of nucleated cells was approximated via reference gene primer amplification. Assay used: immunoSEQ multiplex PCR; TCRdb lists only in-frame clones, some missing. The DNA was the basis for D and trimming; V, J and clone size are from that table. The sample has 130,000 to 150,000 clones, around 87% seen once. V is TRBV7-9 and J is TRBJ2-7; a possible D gene is TRBD1 (5 bases). Sequencing input: peripheral blood. The origin of this receptor is a man aged 50 to 60 who had recovered from COVID-19. The CDR3 sequence: CASSLQGYEQYF. The CDR3 coding sequence is TGTGCCAGCAGCTTGCAGGGCTACGAGCAGTACTTC.